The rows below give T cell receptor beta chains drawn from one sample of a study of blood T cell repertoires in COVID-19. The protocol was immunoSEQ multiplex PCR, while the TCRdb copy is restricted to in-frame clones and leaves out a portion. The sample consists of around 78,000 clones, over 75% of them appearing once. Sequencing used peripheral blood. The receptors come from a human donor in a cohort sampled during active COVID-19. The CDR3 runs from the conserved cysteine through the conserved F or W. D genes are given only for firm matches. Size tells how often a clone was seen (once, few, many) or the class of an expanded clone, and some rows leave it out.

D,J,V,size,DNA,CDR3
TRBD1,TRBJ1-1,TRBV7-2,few,TGTGCCAGCAGCTCGCAGGGGGCGGGCTGGTCCCAAGCTTTCTTT,CASSSQGAGWSQAFF
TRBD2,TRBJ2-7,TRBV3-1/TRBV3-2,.,TGTGCCAGCAGCCGTACGCCTAGCGGGAGATTCGCCTACGAGCAGTACTTC,CASSRTPSGRFAYEQYF
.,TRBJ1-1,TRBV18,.,TGTGCCAGCTCATCGGACGACAGGAATAAGGCTTTCTTT,CASSSDDRNKAFF
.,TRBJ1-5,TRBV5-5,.,TGTGCCAGCAGCTTGTACTCCGGTTACGATCAGCCCCAGCATTTT,CASSLYSGYDQPQHF
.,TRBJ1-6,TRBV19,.,TGTGCCAGCTCGGACAGAGTGGGCTATAATTCACCCCTCCACTTT,CASSDRVGYNSPLHF
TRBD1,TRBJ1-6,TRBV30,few,TGTGCCTCTACAATAGGGGGACAGGGAAATTCACCCCTCCACTTT,CASTIGGQGNSPLHF
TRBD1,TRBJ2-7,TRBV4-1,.,TGCGCCAGCAGCCAAGGGGACAGGGCCTACGAGCAGTACTTC,CASSQGDRAYEQYF
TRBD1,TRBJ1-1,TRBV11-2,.,TGTGCCAGCACCCCGGACAGGGGACGGGAAGCTTTCTTT,CASTPDRGREAFF
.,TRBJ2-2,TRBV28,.,TGTGCCAGCAGTTTGGGCGGGGCGAACACCGGGGAGCTGTTTTTT,CASSLGGANTGELFF
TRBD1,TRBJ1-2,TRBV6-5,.,TGTGCCAGCAGAAGGACAGGGGCAAACTATGGCTACACCTTC,CASRRTGANYGYTF
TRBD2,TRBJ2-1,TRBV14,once,TGTGCCAGCAGCCAAGATATGACTAGCGGGAGACGGTTCTTC,CASSQDMTSGRRFF
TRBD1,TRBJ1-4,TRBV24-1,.,TGTGCCACCAGTGATTCACGACAGGGAGGCGAAAAACTGTTTTTT,CATSDSRQGGEKLFF
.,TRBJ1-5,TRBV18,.,TGTGCCAGCTCCTACAATCAGCCCCAGCATTTT,CASSYNQPQHF
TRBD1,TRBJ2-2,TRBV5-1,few,TGCGCCAGCACCCGACAGGGGAACACCGGGGAGCTGTTTTTT,CASTRQGNTGELFF
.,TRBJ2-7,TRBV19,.,TGTGCCAGTGCATCGGGAGTTGGAAACGAGCAGTACTTC,CASASGVGNEQYF
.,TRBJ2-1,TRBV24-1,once,TGTGCCACCAGTGGAGGGACTGCGGTTTGGGCCTACAATGAGCAGTTCTTC,CATSGGTAVWAYNEQFF
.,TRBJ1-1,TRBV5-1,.,TGCGCCAGCAGCTTGGTTAACAGCTTGAACACTGAAGCTTTCTTT,CASSLVNSLNTEAFF
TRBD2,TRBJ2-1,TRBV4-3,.,TGCGCCAGCAGCCAAGGTCTAGCGGGGAAATACAATGAGCAGTTCTTC,CASSQGLAGKYNEQFF
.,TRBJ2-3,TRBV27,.,TGTGCCAGCATGTCGAGCGGCACAGATACGCAGTATTTT,CASMSSGTDTQYF
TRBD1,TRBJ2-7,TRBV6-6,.,TGTGCCAGCTCAATCGGGACAGGGTACGAGCAGTACTTC,CASSIGTGYEQYF
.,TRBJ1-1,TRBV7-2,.,TGTGCCAGCAGCTCCACAGGTCATACTGAAGCTTTCTTT,CASSSTGHTEAFF
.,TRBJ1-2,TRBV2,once,TGTGCCAGCAGTGAAACAGGCTATGGCTACACCTTC,CASSETGYGYTF
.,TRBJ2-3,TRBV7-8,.,TGTGCCAGCAGTTTAGGTCTTTCACAGGGCACAGATACGCAGTATTTT,CASSLGLSQGTDTQYF
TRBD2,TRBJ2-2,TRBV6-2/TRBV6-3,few,TGTGCCAGCAGTTACTCTAGCGGGGGGGCTTACACCGGGGAGCTGTTTTTT,CASSYSSGGAYTGELFF
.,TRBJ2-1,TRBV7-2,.,TGTGCCAGCACTCTCGATAGCGGACCTTACAATGAGCAGTTCTTC,CASTLDSGPYNEQFF
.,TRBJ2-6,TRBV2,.,TGTGCCAGCGCTCTGGGGGCCGGGGCCAACGTCCTGACTTTC,CASALGAGANVLTF
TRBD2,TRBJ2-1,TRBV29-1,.,TGCAGCGTTGAAAAGGCGGGAGGGTTCTACAATGAGCAGTTCTTC,CSVEKAGGFYNEQFF
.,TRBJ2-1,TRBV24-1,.,TGTGCCACCGCCACGGGGAAAATTAAGCTAGGCTCCTACAATGAGCAGTTCTTC,CATATGKIKLGSYNEQFF
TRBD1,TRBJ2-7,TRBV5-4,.,TGTGCCAGCAGCACCGCGGGACAGGGCTCTTACGAGCAGTACTTC,CASSTAGQGSYEQYF
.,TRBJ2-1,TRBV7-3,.,TGTGCCAGCAGCTTCATAGCGTCAGAGCAGTTCTTC,CASSFIASEQFF
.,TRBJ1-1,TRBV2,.,TGTGCCACTTACAGGGACCTGAACACTGAAGCTTTCTTT,CATYRDLNTEAFF
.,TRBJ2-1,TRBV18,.,TGTGCCAGCTCACCACCCGGCGGGCCTTACAATGAGCAGTTCTTC,CASSPPGGPYNEQFF
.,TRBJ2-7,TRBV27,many,TGTGCCAGCAGTTTAGCGGCATTCGAGGCCTCCGAGCAGTACTTC,CASSLAAFEASEQYF
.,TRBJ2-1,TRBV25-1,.,TGTGCCAGCAGTCAAAACAATGAGCAGTTCTTC,CASSQNNEQFF
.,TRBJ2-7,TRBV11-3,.,TGTGCCAGCAGCCCTCGGCGACCGAGGAGTTGGCAGTACTTC,CASSPRRPRSWQYF
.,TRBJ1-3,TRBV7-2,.,TGTGCCAGCAGCTTAGCGACCCAGACAGGAAACACCATATATTTT,CASSLATQTGNTIYF
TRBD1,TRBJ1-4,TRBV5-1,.,TGCGCCAGCAGATTGGGACAGGGAGACGAAAAACTGTTTTTT,CASRLGQGDEKLFF
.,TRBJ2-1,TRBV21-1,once,TGTGCCAGCAGCAAAGCGCTTGGGACTAGCGGCCACTACAATGAGCAGTTCTTC,CASSKALGTSGHYNEQFF
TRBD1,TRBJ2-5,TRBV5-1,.,TGCGCCAGCAGCCCGGCCGGGACAGGGCCGTCAGAGACCCAGTACTTC,CASSPAGTGPSETQYF
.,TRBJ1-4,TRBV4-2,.,TGTGCCAGCAGCCAAGTCTCGGGTGCAACTAATGAAAAACTGTTTTTT,CASSQVSGATNEKLFF
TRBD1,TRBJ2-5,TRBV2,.,TGTGCCAGCGAGAGTACAGGGGGCATGTTTTCGGAGACCCAGTACTTC,CASESTGGMFSETQYF
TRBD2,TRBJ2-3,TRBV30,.,TGTGCCTGGAGATCTAGAGAAGGGGCGGGGGGGGATACGCAGTATTTT,CAWRSREGAGGDTQYF
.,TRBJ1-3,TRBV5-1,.,TGCGCCAGCAGCCCTCAGGGAACCTCTGGAAACACCATATATTTT,CASSPQGTSGNTIYF
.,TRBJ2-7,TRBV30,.,TGTGCCTGGAGTGTTACAGTTTCCTACGAGCAGTACTTC,CAWSVTVSYEQYF
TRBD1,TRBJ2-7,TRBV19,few,TGTGCCAGTAGTATACGGCAGGGGGCTTACTACGAGCAGTACTTC,CASSIRQGAYYEQYF
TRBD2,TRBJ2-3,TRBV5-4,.,TGTGCCAGCAGTCCCGATGGTAGCGGGGGAACAGATACGCAGTATTTT,CASSPDGSGGTDTQYF